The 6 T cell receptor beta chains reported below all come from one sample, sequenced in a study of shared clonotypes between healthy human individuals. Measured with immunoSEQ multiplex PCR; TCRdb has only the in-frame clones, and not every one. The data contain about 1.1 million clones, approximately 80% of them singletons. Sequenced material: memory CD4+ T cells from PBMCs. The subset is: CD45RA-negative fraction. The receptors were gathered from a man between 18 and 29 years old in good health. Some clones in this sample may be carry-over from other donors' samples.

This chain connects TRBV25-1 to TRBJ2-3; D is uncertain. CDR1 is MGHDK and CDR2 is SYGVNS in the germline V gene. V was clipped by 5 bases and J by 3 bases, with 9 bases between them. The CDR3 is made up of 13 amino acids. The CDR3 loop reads CASSKVYTDTQYF. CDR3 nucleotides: TGTGCCAGCAGTAAAGTCTATACAGATACGCAGTATTTT.

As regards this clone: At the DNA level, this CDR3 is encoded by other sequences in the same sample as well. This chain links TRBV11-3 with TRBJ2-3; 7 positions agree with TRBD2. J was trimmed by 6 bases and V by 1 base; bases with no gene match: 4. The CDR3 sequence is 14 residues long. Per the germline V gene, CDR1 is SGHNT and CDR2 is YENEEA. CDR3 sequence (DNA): TGTGCCAGCAGCTTAGGACTAGCCCCGGATACGCAGTATTTT. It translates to CASSLGLAPDTQYF.

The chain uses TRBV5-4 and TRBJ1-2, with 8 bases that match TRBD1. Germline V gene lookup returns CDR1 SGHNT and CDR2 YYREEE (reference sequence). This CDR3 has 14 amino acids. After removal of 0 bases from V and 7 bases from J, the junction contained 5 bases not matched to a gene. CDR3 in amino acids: CASSLASGGGGYTF. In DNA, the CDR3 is TGTGCCAGCAGCTTGGCGTCAGGGGGCGGTGGCTACACCTTC. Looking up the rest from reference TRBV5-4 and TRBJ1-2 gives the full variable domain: ETGVTQSPTHLIKTRGQQVTLRCSSQSGHNTVSWYQQALGQGPQFIFQYYREEENGRGNFPPRFSGLQFPNYSSELNVNALELDDSALYLCASSLASGGGGYTFGSGTRLTVV.

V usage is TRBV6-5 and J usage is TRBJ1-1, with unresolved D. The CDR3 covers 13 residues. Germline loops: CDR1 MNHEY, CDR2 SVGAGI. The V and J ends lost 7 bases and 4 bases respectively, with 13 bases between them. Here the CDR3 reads CASTPPVGTEAFF. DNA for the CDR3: TGTGCCAGCACCCCCCCGGTCGGCACTGAAGCTTTCTTT.

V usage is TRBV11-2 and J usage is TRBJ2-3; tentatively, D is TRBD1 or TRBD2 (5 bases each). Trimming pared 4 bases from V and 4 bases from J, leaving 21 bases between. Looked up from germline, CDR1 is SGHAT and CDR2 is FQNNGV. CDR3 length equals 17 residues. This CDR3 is CASSYGWGSGIADTQYF. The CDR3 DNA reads TGTGCCAGCAGCTATGGATGGGGGAGTGGGATAGCAGATACGCAGTATTTT.

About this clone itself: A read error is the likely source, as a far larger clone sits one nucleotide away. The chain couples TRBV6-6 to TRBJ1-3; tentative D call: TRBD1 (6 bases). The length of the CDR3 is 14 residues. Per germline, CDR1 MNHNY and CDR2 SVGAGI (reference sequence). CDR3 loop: CASSTRGDGNTIHF. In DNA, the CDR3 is TGTGCCAGCAGTACCAGGGGAGATGGAAACACCATACATTTT.